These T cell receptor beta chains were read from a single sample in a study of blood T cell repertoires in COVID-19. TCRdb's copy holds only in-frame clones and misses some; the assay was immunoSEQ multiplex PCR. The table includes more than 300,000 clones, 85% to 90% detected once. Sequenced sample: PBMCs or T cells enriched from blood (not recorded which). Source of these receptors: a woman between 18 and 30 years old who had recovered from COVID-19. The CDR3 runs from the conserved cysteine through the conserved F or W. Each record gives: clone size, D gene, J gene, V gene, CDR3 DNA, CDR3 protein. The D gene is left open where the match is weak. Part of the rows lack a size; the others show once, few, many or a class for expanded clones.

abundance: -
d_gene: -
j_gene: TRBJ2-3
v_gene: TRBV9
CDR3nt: TGTGCCAGCAGCGTGAAGCTAGCTCCTTCTAGCACAGATACGCAGTATTTT
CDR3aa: CASSVKLAPSSTDTQYF

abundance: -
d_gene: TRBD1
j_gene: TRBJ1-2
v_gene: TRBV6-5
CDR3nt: TGTGCCAGCAGCTTAGGACAGGGCGGGGGCTACACCTTC
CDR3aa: CASSLGQGGGYTF

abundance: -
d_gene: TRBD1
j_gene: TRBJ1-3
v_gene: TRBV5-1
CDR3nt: TGCGCCAGCAGCTTGGACCAGGGGGGCTCTGGAAACACCATATATTTT
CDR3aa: CASSLDQGGSGNTIYF

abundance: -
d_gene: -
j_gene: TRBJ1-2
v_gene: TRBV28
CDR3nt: TGTGCCAGCAGCGAGTCTAGCGGCTACACCTTC
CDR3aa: CASSESSGYTF

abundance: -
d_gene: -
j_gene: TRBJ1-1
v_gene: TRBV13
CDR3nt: TGTGCCAGCAGCTCCACGGGGGGGGTCGGAGTGAACACTGAAGCTTTCTTT
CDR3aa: CASSSTGGVGVNTEAFF

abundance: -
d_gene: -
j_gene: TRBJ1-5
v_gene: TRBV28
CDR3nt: TGTGCCAGCAGTGGACAGATTAGCAATCAGCCCCAGCATTTT
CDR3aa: CASSGQISNQPQHF

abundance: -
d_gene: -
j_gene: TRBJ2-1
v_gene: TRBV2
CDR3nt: TGTGCCAGCAGTGGGGCAGGGAACTCCTACAATGAGCAGTTCTTC
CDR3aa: CASSGAGNSYNEQFF

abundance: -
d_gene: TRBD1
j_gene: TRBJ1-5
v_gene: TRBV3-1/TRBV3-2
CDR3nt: TGTGCCAGCAGCCAAGCCGGGACAGGGGATCAGCCCCAGCATTTT
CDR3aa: CASSQAGTGDQPQHF

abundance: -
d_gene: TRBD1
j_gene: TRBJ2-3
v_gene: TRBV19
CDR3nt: TGTGCCAGTAGTATCCAGGGGGCGAGGACAGATACGCAGTATTTT
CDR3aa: CASSIQGARTDTQYF

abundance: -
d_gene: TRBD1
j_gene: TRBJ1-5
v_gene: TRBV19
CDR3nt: TGTGCCAGTAGAGAGAACAGGGGGAGCAATCAGCCCCAGCATTTT
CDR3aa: CASRENRGSNQPQHF

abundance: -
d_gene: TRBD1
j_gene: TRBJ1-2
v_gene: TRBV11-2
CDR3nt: TGTGCCAGCAGCTTAGGGACAGGGCGGTTTCACTACACCTTC
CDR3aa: CASSLGTGRFHYTF

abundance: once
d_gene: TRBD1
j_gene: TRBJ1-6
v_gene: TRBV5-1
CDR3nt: TGCGCCAGCAGCTTCACAGGGGGAGAGAGTTCACCCCTCCACTTT
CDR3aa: CASSFTGGESSPLHF

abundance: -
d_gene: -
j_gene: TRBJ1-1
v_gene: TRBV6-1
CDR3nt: TGTGCCAGCAGTGAAGCGTGGGGGCAGGCTTCTGAAGCTTTCTTT
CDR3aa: CASSEAWGQASEAFF

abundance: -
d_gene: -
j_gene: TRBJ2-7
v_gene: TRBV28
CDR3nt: TGTGCCAGCAGTTTATTGAGGGATTCCTACGAGCAGTACTTC
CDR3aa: CASSLLRDSYEQYF

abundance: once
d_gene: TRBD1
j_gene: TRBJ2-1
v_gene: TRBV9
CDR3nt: TGTGCCAGCAGCTCCCGAGGGGCGGGACAGGGGGCAAATGAGCAGTTCTTC
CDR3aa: CASSSRGAGQGANEQFF

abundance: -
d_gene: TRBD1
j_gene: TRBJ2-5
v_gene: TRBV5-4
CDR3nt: TGTGCCAGCAGCTCGGACAGGACCCAAGAGACCCAGTACTTC
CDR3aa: CASSSDRTQETQYF

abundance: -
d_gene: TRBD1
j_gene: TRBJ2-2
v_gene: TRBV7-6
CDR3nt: TGTGCCAGCAGCTTAGGCGGACAGGTCACCGGGGAGCTGTTTTTT
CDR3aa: CASSLGGQVTGELFF

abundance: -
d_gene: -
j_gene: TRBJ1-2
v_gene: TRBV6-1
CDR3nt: TGTGCCAGCAGTGAAATGGCAGAACCCCATGGCTACACCTTC
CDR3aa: CASSEMAEPHGYTF

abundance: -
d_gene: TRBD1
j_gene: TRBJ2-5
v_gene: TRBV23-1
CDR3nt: TGCGCCAGCAGTCAAACCCCACCTGGACAGGATCAAGAGACCCAGTACTTC
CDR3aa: CASSQTPPGQDQETQYF

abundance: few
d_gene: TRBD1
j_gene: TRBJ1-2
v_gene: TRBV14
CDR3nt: TGTGCCAGCAGCCAACTCAGTGGGGTTGGACAGGGCTTAGGCTACACCTTC
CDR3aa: CASSQLSGVGQGLGYTF

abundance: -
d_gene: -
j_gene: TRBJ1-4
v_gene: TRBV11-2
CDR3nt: TGTGCCAGCAGCTTAAATCACTATATGAATGAAAAACTGTTTTTT
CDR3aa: CASSLNHYMNEKLFF

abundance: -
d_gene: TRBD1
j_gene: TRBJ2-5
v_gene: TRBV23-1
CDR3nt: TGCGCCAGCAGTCAAATTCAGTCCGGGACAGGGAAAGAGACCCAGTACTTC
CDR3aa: CASSQIQSGTGKETQYF

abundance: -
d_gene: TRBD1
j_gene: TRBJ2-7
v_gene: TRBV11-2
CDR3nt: TGTGCCAGCAGCACGGGACAGGGATCCTACGAGCAGTACTTC
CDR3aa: CASSTGQGSYEQYF

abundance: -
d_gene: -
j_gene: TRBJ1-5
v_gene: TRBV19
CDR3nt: TGTGCCAGTAGTATGTTGGGCGGGGGATTCAATCAGCCCCAGCATTTT
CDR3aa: CASSMLGGGFNQPQHF

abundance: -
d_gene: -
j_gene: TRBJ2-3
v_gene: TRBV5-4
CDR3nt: TGTGCCAGCAGCTTGGACGGGGGTAGCACAGATACGCAGTATTTT
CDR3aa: CASSLDGGSTDTQYF

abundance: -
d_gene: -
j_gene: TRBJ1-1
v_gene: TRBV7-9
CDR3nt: TGTGCCAGCAGCCAGAGGGTGGGCGACACTGAAGCTTTCTTT
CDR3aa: CASSQRVGDTEAFF

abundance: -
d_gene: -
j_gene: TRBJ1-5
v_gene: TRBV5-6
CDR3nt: TGTGCCAGCAGTCGACGGGGAGGGTCCGTCCAGCCCCAGCATTTT
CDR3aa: CASSRRGGSVQPQHF

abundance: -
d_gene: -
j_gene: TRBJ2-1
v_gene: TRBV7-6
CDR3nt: TGTGCCAGCAGCAACCTACGGGGGGCCGGGAATGAGCAGTTCTTC
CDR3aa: CASSNLRGAGNEQFF

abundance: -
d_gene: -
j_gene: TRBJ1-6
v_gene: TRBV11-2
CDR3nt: TGTGCCAGCAGCTTTCCGGATTCACCCCTCCACTTT
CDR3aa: CASSFPDSPLHF

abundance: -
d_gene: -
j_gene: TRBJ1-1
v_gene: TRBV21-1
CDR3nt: TGTGCCAGCAGCACCCGCGAAGACAGGTACCTTCTTATGAACACTGAAGCTTTCTTT
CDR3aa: CASSTREDRYLLMNTEAFF

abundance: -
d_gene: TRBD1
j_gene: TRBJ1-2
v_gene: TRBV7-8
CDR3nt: TGTGCCAGCAGCTTAACGGCTGAGGGGACAGATGTATATGGCTACACCTTC
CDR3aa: CASSLTAEGTDVYGYTF

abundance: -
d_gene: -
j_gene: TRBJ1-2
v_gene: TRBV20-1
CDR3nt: TGCAGCTTCCAGGGAATCTATGGCTACACCTTC
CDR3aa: CSFQGIYGYTF

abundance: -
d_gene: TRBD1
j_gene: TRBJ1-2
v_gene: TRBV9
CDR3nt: TGTGCCAGCAGCGCTCGACAACAGGGGAACTATGGCTACACCTTC
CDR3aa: CASSARQQGNYGYTF

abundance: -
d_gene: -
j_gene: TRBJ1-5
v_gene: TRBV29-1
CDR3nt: TGCAGCGTTGGACAGGCAAATCAGCCCCAGCATTTT
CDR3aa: CSVGQANQPQHF

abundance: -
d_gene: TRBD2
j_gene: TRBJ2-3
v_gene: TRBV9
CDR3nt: TGTGCCAGCAGCGTGGGACTAGCGGGGGGAACGCACCCAGATACGCAGTATTTT
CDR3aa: CASSVGLAGGTHPDTQYF

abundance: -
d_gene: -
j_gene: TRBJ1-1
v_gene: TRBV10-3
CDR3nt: TGTGCCATCAGTGAGGGACGGGGTTGGATGACTGAAGCTTTCTTT
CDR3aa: CAISEGRGWMTEAFF

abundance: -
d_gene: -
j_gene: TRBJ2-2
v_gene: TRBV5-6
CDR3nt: TGTGCCAGCAGCTTGGCAGAACGCCAGAACACCGGGGAGCTGTTTTTT
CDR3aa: CASSLAERQNTGELFF

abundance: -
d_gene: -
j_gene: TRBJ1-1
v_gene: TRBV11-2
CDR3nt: TGTGCCAGCAGCTACCGACAGCCTGAAGCTTTCTTT
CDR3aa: CASSYRQPEAFF

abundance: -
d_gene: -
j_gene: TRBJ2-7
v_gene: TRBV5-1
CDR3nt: TGCGCCAGCAGCTTGGGATCGGTTGCCACCACCTACGAGCAGTACTTC
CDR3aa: CASSLGSVATTYEQYF

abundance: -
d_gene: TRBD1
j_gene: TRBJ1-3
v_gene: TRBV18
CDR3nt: TGTGCCAGCTCACCAAGGGGGCCCACCTCTGGAAACACCATATATTTT
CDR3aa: CASSPRGPTSGNTIYF